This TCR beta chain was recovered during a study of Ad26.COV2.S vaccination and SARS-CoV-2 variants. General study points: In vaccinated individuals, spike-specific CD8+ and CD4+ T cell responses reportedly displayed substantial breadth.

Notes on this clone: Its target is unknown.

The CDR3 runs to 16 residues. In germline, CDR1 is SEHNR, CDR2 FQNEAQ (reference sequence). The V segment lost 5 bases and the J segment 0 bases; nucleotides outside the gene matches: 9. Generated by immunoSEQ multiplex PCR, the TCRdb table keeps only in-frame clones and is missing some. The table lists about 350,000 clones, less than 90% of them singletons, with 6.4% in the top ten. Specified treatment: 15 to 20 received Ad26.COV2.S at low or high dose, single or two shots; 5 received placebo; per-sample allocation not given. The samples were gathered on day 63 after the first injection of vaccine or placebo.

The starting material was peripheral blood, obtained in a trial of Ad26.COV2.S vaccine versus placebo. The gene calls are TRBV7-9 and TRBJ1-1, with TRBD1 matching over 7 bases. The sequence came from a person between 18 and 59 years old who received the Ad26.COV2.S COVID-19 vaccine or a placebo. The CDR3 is CASSASRGGLNTEAFF. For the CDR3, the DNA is TGTGCCAGCAGCGCTAGTCGAGGGGGCTTGAACACTGAAGCTTTCTTT. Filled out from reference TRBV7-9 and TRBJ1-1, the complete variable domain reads DTGVSQNPRHKITKRGQNVTFRCDPISEHNRLYWYRQTLGQGPEFLTYFQNEAQLEKSRLLSDRFSAERPKGSFSTLEIQRTEQGDSAMYLCASSASRGGLNTEAFFGQGTRLTVV.